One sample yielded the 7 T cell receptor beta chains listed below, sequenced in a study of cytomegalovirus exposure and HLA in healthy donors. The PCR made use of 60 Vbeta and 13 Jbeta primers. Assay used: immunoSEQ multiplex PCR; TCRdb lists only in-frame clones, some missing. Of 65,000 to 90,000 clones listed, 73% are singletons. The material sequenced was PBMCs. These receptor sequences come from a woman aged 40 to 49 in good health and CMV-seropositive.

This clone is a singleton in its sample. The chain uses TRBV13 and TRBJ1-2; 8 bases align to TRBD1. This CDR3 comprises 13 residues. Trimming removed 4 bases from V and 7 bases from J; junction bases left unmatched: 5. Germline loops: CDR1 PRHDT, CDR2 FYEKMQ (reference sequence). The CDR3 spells CASSYDRGGGYTF. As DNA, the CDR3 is TGTGCCAGCAGCTATGACAGGGGAGGTGGCTACACCTTC.

CDR3 region: CASSRGQVNEKLFF. CDR3 sequence (DNA): TGCGCCAGCAGCCGGGGACAGGTTAATGAAAAACTGTTTTTT. V usage is TRBV4-3 and J usage is TRBJ1-4, with 8 bases aligning to TRBD1. After removal of 4 bases from V and 4 bases from J, the junction contained 2 bases not matched to a gene. Germline-derived CDR1 and CDR2 are LGHNA and YSLEER. The CDR3 length is 14 residues.

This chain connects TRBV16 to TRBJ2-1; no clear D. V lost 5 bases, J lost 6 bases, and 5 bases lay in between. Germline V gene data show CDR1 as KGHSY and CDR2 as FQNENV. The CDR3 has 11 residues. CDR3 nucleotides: TGTGCCAGCAGCTTGCGCAATGAGCAGTTCTTC. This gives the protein CASSLRNEQFF.

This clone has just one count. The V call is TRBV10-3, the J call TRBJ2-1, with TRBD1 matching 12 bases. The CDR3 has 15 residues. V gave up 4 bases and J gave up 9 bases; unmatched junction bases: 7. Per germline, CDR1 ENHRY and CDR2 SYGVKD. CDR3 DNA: TGTGCCATCAGTGGAGGGGGGACAGGGGGCGGTGAGCAGTTCTTC. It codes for CAISGGGTGGGEQFF.

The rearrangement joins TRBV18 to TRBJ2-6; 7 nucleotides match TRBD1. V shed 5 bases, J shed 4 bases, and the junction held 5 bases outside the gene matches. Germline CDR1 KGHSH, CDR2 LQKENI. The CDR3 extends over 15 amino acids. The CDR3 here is CASSGTVTGANVLTF. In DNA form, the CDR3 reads TGTGCCAGCTCAGGGACAGTGACCGGGGCCAACGTCCTGACTTTC.

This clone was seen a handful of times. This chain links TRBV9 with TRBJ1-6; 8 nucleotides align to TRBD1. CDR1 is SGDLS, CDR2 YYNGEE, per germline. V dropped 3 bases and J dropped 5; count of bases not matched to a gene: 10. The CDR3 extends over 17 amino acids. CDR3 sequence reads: CASSGKDRALHNSPLHF. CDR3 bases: TGTGCCAGCAGCGGAAAGGACAGGGCCCTCCATAATTCACCCCTCCACTTT.

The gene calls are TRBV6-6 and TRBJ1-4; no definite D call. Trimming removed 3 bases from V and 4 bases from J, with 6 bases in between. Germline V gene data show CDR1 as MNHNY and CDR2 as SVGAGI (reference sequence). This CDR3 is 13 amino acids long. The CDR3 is CASSYTGNEKLFF. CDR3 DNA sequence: TGTGCCAGCAGTTATACTGGTAATGAAAAACTGTTTTTT.